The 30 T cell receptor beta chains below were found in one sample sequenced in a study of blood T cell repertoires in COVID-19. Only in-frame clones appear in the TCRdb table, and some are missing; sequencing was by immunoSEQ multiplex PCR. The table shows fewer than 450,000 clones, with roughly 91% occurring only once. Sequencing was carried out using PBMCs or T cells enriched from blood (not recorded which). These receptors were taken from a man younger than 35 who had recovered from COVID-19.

CDR3 in DNA: TGTGCCAGCAGCCCCCTTACAGGCGGGAACACTGAAGCTTTCTTT. Translation gives CASSPLTGGNTEAFF. The chain is built from TRBV3-1 (or the pseudogene TRBV3-2) and TRBJ1-1; D perhaps matches TRBD1 (5 bases). Germline CDR1 LGHDT, CDR2 YNNKEL (reference sequence). This CDR3 contains 15 residues. V was clipped by 4 bases and J by 1 base, with 13 bases between them.

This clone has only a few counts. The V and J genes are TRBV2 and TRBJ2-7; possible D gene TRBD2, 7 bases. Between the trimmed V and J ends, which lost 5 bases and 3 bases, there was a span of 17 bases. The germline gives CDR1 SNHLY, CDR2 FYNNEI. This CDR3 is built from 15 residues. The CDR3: CASSPSRGRGYEQYF. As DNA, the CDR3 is TGTGCCAGCAGTCCCTCTAGGGGGAGGGGCTACGAGCAGTACTTC.

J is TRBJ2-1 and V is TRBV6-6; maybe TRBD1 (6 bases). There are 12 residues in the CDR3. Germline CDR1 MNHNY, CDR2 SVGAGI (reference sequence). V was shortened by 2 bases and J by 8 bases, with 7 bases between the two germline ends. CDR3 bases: TGTGCCAGCAGTTACCCAGGGGATGAGCAGTTCTTC. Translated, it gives CASSYPGDEQFF.

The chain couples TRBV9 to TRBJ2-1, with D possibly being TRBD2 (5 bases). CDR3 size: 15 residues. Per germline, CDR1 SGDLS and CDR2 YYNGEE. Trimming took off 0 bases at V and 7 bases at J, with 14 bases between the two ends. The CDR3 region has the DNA TGTGCCAGCAGCGTAGAGGGCAGACCGGGGAATGAGCAGTTCTTC. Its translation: CASSVEGRPGNEQFF.

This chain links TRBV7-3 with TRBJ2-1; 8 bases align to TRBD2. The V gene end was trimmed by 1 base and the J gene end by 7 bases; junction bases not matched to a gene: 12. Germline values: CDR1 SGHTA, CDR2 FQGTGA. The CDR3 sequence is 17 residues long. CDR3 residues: CASSLRGSGAGENEQFF. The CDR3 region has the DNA TGTGCCAGCAGCTTAAGGGGCTCGGGAGCGGGAGAGAATGAGCAGTTCTTC.

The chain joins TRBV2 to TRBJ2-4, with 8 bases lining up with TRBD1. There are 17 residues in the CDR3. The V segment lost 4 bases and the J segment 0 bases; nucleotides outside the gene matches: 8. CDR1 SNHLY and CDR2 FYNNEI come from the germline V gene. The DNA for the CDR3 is TGTGCCAGCAGTGCCCGACAGGGGTCCATAGCCAAAAACATTCAGTACTTC. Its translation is CASSARQGSIAKNIQYF.

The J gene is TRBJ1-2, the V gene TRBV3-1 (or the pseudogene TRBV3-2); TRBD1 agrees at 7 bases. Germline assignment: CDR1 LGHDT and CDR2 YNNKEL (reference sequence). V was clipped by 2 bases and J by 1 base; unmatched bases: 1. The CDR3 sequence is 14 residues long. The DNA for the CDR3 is TGTGCCAGCAGCCAACAGGGGGGTAACTATGGCTACACCTTC. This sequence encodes CASSQQGGNYGYTF.

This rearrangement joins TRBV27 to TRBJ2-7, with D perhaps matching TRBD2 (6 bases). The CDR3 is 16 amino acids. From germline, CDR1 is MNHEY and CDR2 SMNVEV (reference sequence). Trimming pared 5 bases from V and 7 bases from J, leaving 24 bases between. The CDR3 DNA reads TGTGCCAGCAGTCGAAGGGATTGGACGACGGCGGGGGAGCAGTACTTC. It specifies CASSRRDWTTAGEQYF.

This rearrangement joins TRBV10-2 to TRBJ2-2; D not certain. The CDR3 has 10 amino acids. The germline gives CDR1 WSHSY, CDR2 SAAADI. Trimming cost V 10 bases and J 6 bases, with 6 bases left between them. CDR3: CATRAGELFF. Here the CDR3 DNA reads TGCGCCACCCGCGCCGGGGAGCTGTTTTTT.

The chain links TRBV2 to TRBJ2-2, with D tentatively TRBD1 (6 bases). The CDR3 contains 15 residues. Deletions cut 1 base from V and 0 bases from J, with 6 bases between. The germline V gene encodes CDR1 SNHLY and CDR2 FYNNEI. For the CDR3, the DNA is TGTGCCAGCAGTGAAGGGACAGCGAACACCGGGGAGCTGTTTTTT. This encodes CASSEGTANTGELFF.

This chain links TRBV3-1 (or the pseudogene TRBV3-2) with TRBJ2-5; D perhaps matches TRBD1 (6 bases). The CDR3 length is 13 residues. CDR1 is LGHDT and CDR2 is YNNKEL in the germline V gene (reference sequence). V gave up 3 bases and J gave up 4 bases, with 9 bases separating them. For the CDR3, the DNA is TGTGCCAGCAGCCACAGGGGACGAGAGACCCAGTACTTC. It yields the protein CASSHRGRETQYF.

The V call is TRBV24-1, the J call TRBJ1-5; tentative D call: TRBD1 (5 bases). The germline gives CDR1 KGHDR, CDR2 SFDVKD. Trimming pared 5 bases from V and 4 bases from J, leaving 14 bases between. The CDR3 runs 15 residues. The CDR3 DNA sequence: TGTGCCACCAGTGGCCCAGGGTCCTCAAATCAGCCCCAGCATTTT. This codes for CATSGPGSSNQPQHF.

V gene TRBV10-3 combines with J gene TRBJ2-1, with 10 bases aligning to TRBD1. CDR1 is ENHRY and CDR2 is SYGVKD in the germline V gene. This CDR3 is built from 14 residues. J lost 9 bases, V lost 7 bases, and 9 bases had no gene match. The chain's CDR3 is CAINDRGPVGEQFF. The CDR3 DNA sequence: TGTGCCATCAATGACAGGGGGCCGGTGGGTGAGCAGTTCTTC.

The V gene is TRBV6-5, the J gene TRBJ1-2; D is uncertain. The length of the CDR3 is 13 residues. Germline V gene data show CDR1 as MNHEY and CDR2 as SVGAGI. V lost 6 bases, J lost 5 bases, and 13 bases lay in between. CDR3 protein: CASRISEGYGYTF. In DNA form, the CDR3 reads TGTGCCAGCAGGATCTCGGAGGGATATGGCTACACCTTC.

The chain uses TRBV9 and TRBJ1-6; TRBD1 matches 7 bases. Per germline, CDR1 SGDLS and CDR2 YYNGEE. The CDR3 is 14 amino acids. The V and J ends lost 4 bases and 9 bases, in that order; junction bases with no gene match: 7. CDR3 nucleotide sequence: TGTGCCAGCAGCTTACAGGGGACGGGTTCACCCCTCCACTTT. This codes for CASSLQGTGSPLHF.

The CDR3 region has the DNA TGTGCCAGCTCACCTGCGTCCCACGTCGCCACTGAAGCTTTCTTT. It yields the protein CASSPASHVATEAFF. This chain joins TRBV18 and TRBJ1-1; D call uncertain. Trimming removed 3 bases at V and 4 bases at J, with 15 bases between. CDR1 and CDR2 (germline): KGHSH, LQKENI. CDR3 size: 15 residues.

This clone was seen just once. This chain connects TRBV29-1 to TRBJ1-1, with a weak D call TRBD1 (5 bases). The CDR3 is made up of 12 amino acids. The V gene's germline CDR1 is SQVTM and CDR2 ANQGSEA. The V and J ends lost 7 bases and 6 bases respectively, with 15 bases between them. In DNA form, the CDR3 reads TGCAGCGGGCTAGGCGGGACCGCTGAAGCTTTCTTT. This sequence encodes CSGLGGTAEAFF.

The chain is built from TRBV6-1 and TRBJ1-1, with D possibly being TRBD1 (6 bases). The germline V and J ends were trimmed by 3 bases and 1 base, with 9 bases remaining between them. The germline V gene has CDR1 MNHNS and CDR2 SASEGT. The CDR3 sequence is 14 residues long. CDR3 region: CASSDRGPNTEAFF. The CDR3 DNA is TGTGCCAGCAGTGACAGGGGCCCGAACACTGAAGCTTTCTTT.

CDR3 bases: TGTGCCAGCTCAAACCAGGGGGGATACAATGAGCAGTTCTTC. Encoded protein: CASSNQGGYNEQFF. The chain has TRBV18 and TRBJ2-1; TRBD1 might be the D (7 bases). CDR3 length: 14 residues. Trimming stripped 5 bases from V and 4 bases from J, with 12 bases between. Germline V gene lookup returns CDR1 KGHSH and CDR2 LQKENI.

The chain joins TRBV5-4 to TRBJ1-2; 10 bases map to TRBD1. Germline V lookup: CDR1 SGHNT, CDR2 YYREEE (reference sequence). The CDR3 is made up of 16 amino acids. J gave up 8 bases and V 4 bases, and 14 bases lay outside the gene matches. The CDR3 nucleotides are TGTGCCAGCAGCAGGGGACAGGGGCCTGCTATGGACGGCTACACCTTC. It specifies CASSRGQGPAMDGYTF. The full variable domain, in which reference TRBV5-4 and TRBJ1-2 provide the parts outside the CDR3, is ETGVTQSPTHLIKTRGQQVTLRCSSQSGHNTVSWYQQALGQGPQFIFQYYREEENGRGNFPPRFSGLQFPNYSSELNVNALELDDSALYLCASSRGQGPAMDGYTFGSGTRLTVV.

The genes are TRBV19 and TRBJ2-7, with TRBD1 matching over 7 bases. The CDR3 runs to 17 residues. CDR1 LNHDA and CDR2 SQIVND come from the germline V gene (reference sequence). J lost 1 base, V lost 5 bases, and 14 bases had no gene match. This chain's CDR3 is CASSPSRGQGRSYEQYF. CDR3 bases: TGTGCCAGTAGTCCCTCAAGGGGGCAGGGCCGTTCCTACGAGCAGTACTTC.

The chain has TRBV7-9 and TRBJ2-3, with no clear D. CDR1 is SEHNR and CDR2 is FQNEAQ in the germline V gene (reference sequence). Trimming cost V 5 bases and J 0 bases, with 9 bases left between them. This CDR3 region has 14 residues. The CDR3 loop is CASSPSGSTDTQYF. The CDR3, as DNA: TGTGCCAGCAGCCCCTCAGGTAGCACAGATACGCAGTATTTT.

The CDR3: CASSTSGFTEAFF. The CDR3 nucleotides are TGTGCCAGCAGCACCTCAGGTTTTACTGAAGCTTTCTTT. The rearrangement uses TRBV9 and TRBJ1-1; no reliable D call. This CDR3 is built from 13 residues. Per the germline V gene, CDR1 is SGDLS and CDR2 is YYNGEE. V was clipped by 4 bases and J by 5 bases, with 12 bases between them.

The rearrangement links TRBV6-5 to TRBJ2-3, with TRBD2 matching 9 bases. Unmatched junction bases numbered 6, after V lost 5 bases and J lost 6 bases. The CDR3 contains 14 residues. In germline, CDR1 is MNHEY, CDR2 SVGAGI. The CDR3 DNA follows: TGTGCCAGCAGTAGAGCGGGGGGTATGGATACGCAGTATTTT. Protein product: CASSRAGGMDTQYF.

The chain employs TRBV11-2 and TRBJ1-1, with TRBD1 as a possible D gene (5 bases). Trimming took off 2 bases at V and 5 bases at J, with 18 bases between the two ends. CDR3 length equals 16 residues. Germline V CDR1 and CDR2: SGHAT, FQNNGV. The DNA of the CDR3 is TGTGCCAGCAGCTTACGACAGAGTAAAAGCGGGACTGAAGCTTTCTTT. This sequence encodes CASSLRQSKSGTEAFF.

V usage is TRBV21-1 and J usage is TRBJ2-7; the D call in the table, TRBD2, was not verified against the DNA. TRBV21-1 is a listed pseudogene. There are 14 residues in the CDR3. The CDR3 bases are TGTGCCAGCAGCTGGCGGGTAAGACCCTACGAGCAGTACTTC. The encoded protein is CASSWRVRPYEQYF.

CDR3 sequence reads: CASSSGYQPQHF. CDR3 DNA: TGTGCCAGCAGCTCAGGGTATCAGCCCCAGCATTTT. The chain combines TRBV28 with TRBJ1-5, with TRBD1 as a possible D gene (5 bases). The CDR3 extends over 12 amino acids. CDR1 and CDR2 from the germline V gene are MDHEN and SYDVKM. The V and J ends lost 6 bases and 5 bases respectively, with 8 bases between them.

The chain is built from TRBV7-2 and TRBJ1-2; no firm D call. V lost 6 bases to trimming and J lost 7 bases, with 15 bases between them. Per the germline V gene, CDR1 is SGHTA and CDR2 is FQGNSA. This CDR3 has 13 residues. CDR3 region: CASSFKVLVGYTF. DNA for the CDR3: TGTGCCAGCAGTTTCAAGGTCCTAGTTGGCTACACCTTC.

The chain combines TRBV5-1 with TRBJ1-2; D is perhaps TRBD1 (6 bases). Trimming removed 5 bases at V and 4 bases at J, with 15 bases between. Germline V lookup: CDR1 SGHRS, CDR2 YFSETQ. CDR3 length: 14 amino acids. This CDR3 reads CASSPAGGAYGYTF. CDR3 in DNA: TGCGCCAGCAGTCCCGCGGGGGGGGCCTATGGCTACACCTTC.

The chain's CDR3 is CATSRDAQGGWSTEAFF. The CDR3, as DNA: TGTGCCACCAGCAGAGATGCACAGGGAGGGTGGAGCACTGAAGCTTTCTTT. The chain joins TRBV15 to TRBJ1-1; D possibly corresponds to TRBD1 (6 bases). V was pared by 0 bases and J by 4 bases, with 18 bases between. This CDR3 has 17 residues. Germline CDR1 and CDR2: LNHNV and YYDKDF (reference sequence).